This T cell receptor (beta chain) was sequenced in a study of T cell responses to AZD1222 COVID-19 vaccine (dated by TCRdb to the early 2020s). In the study overall: A total of 233 trial participants underwent TCR sequencing, of whom approximately 210 received two doses of AZD1222 and approximately 25 received two doses of the MenACWY control vaccine. Trial participants were enrolled into age subgroups of 18-55, 56-69 and 70-plus years, which contained about 150, 27 and 61 TCR-sequenced participants, respectively. Study-wide conclusions, independent of this receptor: Epitopes outside the regions mutated in the B.1.351 and B.1.1.7 variants were reportedly recognized by nearly half of the unique spike-specific TCRs. Because no samples from the day 14 peak response were available, repertoires could be characterized only after the peak T cell response. CD4 TCRs associated with the vaccine covered the entire spike protein, and the dominant responses were in regions 160-218 and 743-854. The 56-69-year group was small, and its depth increase did not reach significance, likely because of low power. After two AZD1222 doses, spike-specific TCR breadth and depth were significantly higher than at day 0 and than in MenACWY recipients. Conclusions about previously exposed vaccinees are limited, since just 6 or 7 AZD1222 recipients were seropositive for SARS-CoV-2 at baseline. Participants were mostly white British and included more females than males, and it was suggested by the authors that clonal diversity may have been underestimated.

CDR1 and CDR2 are drawn from the germline V gene: SGHRS, YFSETQ. At the junction V is shortened by 3 bases and J by 4 bases, with 11 bases in between. The CDR3 spans 14 residues, from the cysteine through the phenylalanine. CDR3 DNA only is kept here, 42 bases in frame from base 1. The table lists this clone with a count of one. What this receptor recognizes is not known. Base qualities are not provided; no much larger clone lies one nucleotide away. The meaning of the sample's time point label: baseline before first vaccination. Taken with the paper, the label for treatment or condition translates to: meningococcal conjugate vaccine given as trial control. Vaccinee samples were obtained from the UK trials COV001 and COV002, which included a single-blind randomized controlled phase 2/3 trial of AZD1222 (ChAdOx1 nCoV-19) in healthy adults. For TCRbeta chain sequencing, PBMC samples from trial participants were taken at day 0 and at day 28 after the second dose.

The CDR3 regions of human TCRbeta chains were subjected to immunosequencing. In the authors' own workflow: TCRs in the repertoires were matched against a reference library of SARS-CoV-2-specific TCRs that had been generated with the MIRA antigen-specificity platform. Breadth meant the fraction of unique TCRs that were SARS-CoV-2-associated, whereas depth meant the fraction of total T cells that were SARS-CoV-2-associated. Each spike-specific TCR was assigned to its reactive spike region and to a CD4 or CD8 class using the MIRA data. Log10-transformed breadth and depth values were compared by one-way ANOVA with Sidak's multiple comparisons tests. Entries here come from immuneACCESS through TCRdb and include only in-frame sequences with V and J called. Some clones fail to appear in such tables; in the studies checked, an unresolved V gene covers under half of the shortfall, and the cause of the remainder is unknown. Clone size and the V and J calls come from that table; the DNA yielded D and trimming. A total of about 120,000 clones appear in this sample, 90% of them only once. 4.4% of the sample is held by the ten biggest clonotypes.

The source is an adult in good health. The sequence is built from TRBV5-1 and TRBJ1-3; the D segment cannot be called with confidence. The sample here was peripheral blood, taken on day 0 of MenACWY control vaccination. The DNA sequence reads TGCGCCAGCAGCTCTGATCTCTCCGGAAACACCATATATTTT. It encodes CASSSDLSGNTIYF. Joined to the reference TRBV5-1 and TRBJ1-3 proteins, this CDR3 gives the full variable domain: KAGVTQTPRYLIKTRGQQVTLSCSPISGHRSVSWYQQTPGQGLQFLFEYFSETQRNKGNFPGRFSGRQFSNSRSEMNVSTLELGDSALYLCASSSDLSGNTIYFGEGSWLTVV.